The clone carrying this T cell receptor (beta chain) has only a few counts. Spiking each PCR with synthetic TCR analog templates was performed. Profiling relied on immunoSEQ multiplex PCR, and the TCRdb table lists in-frame clones only, not all of them. The table includes tens of thousands of clones, 82% detected once. V was pared by 4 bases and J by 5 bases, with 8 bases of the junction left unmatched. The germline gives CDR1 MNHNS, CDR2 SASEGT. The CDR3 extends over 15 amino acids. The sample originates from a study of PD-L1 blockade in urothelial cancer. Study overall: The researchers analyzed blood 3 weeks (second dose) and 6 weeks after treatment start.

As for time point: pretreatment peripheral blood. The TCR sequence derives from a man between 60 and 75 years old with urothelial cancer. Material: PBMCs, obtained around atezolizumab (anti-PD-L1) treatment. The chain joins TRBV6-1 to TRBJ1-1; TRBD1 matches 9 bases. The CDR3 nucleotides are TGTGCCAGCAGTGTGTCGGGACAGGGTGGGACTGAAGCTTTCTTT. This translates into CASSVSGQGGTEAFF.